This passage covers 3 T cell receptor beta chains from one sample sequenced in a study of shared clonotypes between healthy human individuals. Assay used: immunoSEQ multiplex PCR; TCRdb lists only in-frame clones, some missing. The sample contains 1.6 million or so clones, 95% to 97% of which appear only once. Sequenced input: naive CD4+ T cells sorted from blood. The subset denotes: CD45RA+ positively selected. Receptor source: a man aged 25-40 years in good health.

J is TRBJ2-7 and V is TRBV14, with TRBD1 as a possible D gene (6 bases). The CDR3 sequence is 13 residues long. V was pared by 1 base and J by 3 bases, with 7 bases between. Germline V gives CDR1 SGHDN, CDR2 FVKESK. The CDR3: CASSQGGLYEQYF. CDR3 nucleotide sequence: TGTGCCAGCAGCCAAGGGGGGCTCTACGAGCAGTACTTC.

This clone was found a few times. For the CDR3, the DNA is TGCAGCGTTGCCTCCTCCAATCAGCCCCAGCATTTT. This translates into CSVASSNQPQHF. The J gene is TRBJ1-5, the V gene TRBV29-1; D remains unclear. CDR1 and CDR2 from the germline V gene are SQVTM and ANQGSEA. The CDR3 is made up of 12 amino acids. V lost 4 bases and J lost 3, with 7 bases in between.

The CDR3 region is CASSPFLVRDRGGEQYF. The CDR3 DNA sequence: TGTGCCAGCTCACCATTTCTAGTGCGGGACAGGGGAGGCGAGCAGTACTTC. The gene calls are TRBV18 and TRBJ2-7, with 10 bases matching TRBD1. The trim removed 2 bases at V and 6 bases at J, leaving 13 bases unmatched. Germline V gives CDR1 KGHSH, CDR2 LQKENI. The length of the CDR3 is 17 residues.